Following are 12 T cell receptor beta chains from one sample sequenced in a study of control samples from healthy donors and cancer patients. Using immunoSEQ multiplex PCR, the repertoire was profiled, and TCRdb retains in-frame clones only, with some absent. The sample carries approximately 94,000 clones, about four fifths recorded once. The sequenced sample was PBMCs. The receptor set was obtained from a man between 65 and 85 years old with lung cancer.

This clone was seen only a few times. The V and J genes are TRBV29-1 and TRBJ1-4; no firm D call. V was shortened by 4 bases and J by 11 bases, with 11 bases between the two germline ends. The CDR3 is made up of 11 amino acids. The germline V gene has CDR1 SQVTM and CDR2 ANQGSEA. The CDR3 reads CSVAVIEKLFF. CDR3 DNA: TGCAGCGTTGCCGTGATTGAGAAACTGTTTTTT.

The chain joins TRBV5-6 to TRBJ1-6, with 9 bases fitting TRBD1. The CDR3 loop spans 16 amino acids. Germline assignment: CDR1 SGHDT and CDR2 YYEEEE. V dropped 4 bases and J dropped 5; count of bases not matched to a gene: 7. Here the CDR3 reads CASSGERTGDNSPLHF. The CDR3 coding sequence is TGTGCCAGCAGCGGAGAAAGGACAGGGGATAATTCACCCCTCCACTTT.

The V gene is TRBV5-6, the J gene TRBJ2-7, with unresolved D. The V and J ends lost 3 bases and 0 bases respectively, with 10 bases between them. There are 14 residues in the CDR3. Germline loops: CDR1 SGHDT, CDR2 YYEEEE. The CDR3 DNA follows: TGTGCCAGCAGCTCTTGGACGGACTCCTACGAGCAGTACTTC. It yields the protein CASSSWTDSYEQYF.

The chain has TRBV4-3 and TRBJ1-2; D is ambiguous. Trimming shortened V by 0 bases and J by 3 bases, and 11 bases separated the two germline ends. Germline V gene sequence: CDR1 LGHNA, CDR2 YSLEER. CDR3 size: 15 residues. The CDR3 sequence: CASSQEAVQDYGYTF. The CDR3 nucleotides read TGCGCCAGCAGCCAAGAAGCCGTGCAGGACTATGGCTACACCTTC.

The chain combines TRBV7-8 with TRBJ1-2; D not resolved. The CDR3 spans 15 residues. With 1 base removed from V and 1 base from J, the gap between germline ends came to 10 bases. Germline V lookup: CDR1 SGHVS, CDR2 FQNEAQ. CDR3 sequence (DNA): TGTGCCAGCAGCTTAGGCTTAGGGAATAACTATGGCTACACCTTC. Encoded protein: CASSLGLGNNYGYTF.

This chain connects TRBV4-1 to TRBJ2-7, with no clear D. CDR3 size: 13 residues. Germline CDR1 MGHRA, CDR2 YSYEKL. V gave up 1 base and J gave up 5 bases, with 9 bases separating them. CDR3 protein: CASSQGPTNEQYF. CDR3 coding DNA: TGCGCCAGCAGCCAAGGCCCAACCAACGAGCAGTACTTC.

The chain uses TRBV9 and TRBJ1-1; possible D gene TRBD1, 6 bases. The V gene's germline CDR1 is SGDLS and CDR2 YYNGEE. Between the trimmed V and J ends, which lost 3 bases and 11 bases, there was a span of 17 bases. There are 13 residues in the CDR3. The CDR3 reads CASSALEGVSAFF. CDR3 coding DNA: TGTGCCAGCAGCGCTCTAGAGGGGGTGTCGGCTTTCTTT.

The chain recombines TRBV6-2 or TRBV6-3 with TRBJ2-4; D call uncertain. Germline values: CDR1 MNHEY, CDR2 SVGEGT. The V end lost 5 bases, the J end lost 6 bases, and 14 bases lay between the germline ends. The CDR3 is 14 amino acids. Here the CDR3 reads CASSLAGVANIQYF. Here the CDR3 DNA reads TGTGCCAGCAGTCTGGCTGGCGTCGCAAACATTCAGTACTTC.

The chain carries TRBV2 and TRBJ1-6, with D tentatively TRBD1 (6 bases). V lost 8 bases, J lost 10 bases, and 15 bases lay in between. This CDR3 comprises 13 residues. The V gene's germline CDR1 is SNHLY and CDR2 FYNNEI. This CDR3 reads CASGSNRDSPLHF. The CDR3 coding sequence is TGTGCCAGCGGTTCGAACAGGGACTCACCCCTCCACTTT.

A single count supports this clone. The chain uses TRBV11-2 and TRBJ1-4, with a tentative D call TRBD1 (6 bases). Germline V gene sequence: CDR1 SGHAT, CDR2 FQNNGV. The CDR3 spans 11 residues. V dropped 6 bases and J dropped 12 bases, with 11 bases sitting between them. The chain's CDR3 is CASRVGQELFF. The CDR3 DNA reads TGTGCCAGCAGGGTGGGACAAGAACTGTTTTTT.

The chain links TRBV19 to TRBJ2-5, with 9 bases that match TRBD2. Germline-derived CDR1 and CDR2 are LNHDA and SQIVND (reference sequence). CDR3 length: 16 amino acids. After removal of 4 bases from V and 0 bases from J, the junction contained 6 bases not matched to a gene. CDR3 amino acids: CASSSSGGLYQETQYF. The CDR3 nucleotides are TGTGCCAGTAGTAGTAGCGGGGGCCTATACCAAGAGACCCAGTACTTC.

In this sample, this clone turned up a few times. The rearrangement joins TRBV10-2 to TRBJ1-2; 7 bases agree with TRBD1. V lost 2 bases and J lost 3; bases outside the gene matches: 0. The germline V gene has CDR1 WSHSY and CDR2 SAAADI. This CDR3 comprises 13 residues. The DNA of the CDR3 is TGCGCCAGCAGTGAGGACAGGGACTATGGCTACACCTTC. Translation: CASSEDRDYGYTF.